This TCR beta chain was observed in a study of Tregs in tolerant kidney transplant recipients. Study findings and constraints: Expanding Tregs on activated donor B cells appeared to best identify donor-specific TCRbeta clones. Few patients were studied, so findings need validation in larger groups.

This clone occurred a few times. Its antigen is as yet unknown. Repertoires were generated with immunoSEQ multiplex PCR, while TCRdb's copy carries only in-frame clones and drops some. This table holds about 61,000 clones, 70% to 90% found once. CD4+CD25+CD127- Tregs, CD4+CD25- non-Tregs, CD4 and CD8 cells were sorted. Before regulatory T cell sorting, thawed PBMCs rested overnight at 37°C in around 180 IU/ml IL-2. With V trimmed by 2 bases and J by 9 bases, 4 bases remained unmatched. Germline CDR1 is SGDLS and CDR2 is YYNGEE. This CDR3 comprises 14 residues. The chain couples TRBV9 to TRBJ2-1; 11 nucleotides match TRBD1. This sequence was found in a human donor who received a combined kidney and bone marrow transplant. The sample consisted of Tregs from blood, taken before the transplant. The CDR3 spells CASSVGQGAFEQFF. The CDR3 nucleotides are TGTGCCAGCAGCGTCGGACAGGGGGCATTTGAGCAGTTCTTC.